The T cell receptor beta chain described here comes from a study of CD4 T cells in relation to SARS-CoV-2 and coronaviruses. Study-wide context: No peptide or an HIV-1 Nef peptide pool served as negative control. Study observations and caveats: In approximately 70% of donors, memory CD4+ clonotypes crossrecognized SARS-CoV-2 and at least one common cold coronavirus spike.

Concerning this clone: Its antigen remains unknown.

This CDR3 is 11 amino acids long. CDR1 and CDR2 from the germline V gene are GTSNPN and SVGIG (reference sequence). V was clipped by 5 bases and J by 9 bases, with 11 bases between them. CD4+ T cells from unexposed donors were obtained before the COVID-19 pandemic (2011-2018). After about 10 days of culture, CD4+ T cells were isolated. Clones were read by immunoSEQ multiplex PCR, and TCRdb kept only the in-frame ones, dropping some. The sample lists 20,000 to 25,000 clones, around 76% occurring once. The sample taken for sequencing was CD4+ T cells from PBMCs, cultured in vitro. The TCR was taken from a human donor in good health. The genes are TRBV30 and TRBJ2-1; no clear D gene. The CDR3 spells CAWDQSGEQFF. DNA of the CDR3: TGTGCCTGGGATCAGAGTGGTGAGCAGTTCTTC.